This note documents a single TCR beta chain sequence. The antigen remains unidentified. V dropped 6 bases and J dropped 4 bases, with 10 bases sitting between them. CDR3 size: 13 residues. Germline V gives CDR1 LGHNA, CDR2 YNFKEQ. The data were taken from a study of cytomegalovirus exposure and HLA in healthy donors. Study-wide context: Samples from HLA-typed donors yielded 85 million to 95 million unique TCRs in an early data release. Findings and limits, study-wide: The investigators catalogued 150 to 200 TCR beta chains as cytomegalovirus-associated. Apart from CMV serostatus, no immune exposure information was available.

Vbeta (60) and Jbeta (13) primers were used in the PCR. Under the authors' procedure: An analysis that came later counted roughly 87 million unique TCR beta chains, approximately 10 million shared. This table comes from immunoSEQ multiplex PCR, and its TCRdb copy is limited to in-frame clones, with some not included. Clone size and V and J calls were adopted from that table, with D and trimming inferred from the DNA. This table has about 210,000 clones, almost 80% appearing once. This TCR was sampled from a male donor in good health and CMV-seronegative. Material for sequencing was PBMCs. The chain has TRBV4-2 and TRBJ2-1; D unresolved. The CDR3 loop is CASSHGSYNEQFF. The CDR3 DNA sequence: TGTGCCAGCAGTCACGGGTCATACAATGAGCAGTTCTTC.